The entry that follows covers one T cell receptor (beta chain) sequence. The record originates from a study of blood T cell repertoires in COVID-19. The data were produced by immunoSEQ multiplex PCR, yet TCRdb's version contains in-frame clones alone and is incomplete. Among some 180,000 clones listed, roughly 84% were seen once. This CDR3 is 14 amino acids long. Germline CDR1 and CDR2: SGHDN and FVKESK. V lost 3 bases to trimming and J lost 5 bases; unmatched junction nucleotides: 1. Seattle patients were enrolled during active infection and followed longitudinally. Sequencing was performed on peripheral blood. The chain combines TRBV14 with TRBJ2-7, with TRBD2 matching over 13 bases. The receptor comes from a woman between 35 and 50 years old with COVID-19, enrolled during active disease. In DNA, the CDR3 is TGTGCCAGCAGCCAGGGACTAGCGGGAAACGAGCAGTACTTC. Its translation is CASSQGLAGNEQYF.